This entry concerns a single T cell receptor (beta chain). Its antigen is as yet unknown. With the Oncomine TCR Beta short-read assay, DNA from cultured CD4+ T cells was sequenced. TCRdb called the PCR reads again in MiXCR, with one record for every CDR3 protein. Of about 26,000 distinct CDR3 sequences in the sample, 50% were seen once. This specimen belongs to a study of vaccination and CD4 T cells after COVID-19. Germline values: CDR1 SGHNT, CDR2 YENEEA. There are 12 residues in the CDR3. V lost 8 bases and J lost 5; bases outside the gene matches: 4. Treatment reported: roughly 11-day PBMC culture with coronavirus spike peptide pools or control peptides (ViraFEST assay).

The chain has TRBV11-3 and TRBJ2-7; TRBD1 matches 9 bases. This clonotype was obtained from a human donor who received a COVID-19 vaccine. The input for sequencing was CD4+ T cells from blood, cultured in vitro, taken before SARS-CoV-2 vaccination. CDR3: CASSQGAHEQYF. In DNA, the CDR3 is TGTGCCAGCTCACAGGGGGCACACGAGCAGTACTTC.